This T cell receptor (beta chain) was found in a study of T-cell reconstitution after alpha-beta-depleted transplantation in children. This clonotype was seen a few times. Preparing the TCRbeta library involved the use of unique molecular identifiers. MiXCR was run by TCRdb on the PCR reads, yielding one entry per CDR3 protein. The sample holds roughly 610,000 distinct CDR3 sequences, over 9.5% seen once. This CDR3 is built from 16 residues. The ends lost 0 bases at V and 6 bases at J; junction bases unmatched: 5. The V gene's germline CDR1 is MRHNA and CDR2 SNTAGT. The rearrangement links TRBV6-4 to TRBJ2-1; 10 bases are shared with TRBD2. The sequence was collected from a human donor who donated a stem cell graft to a child with acute myeloid leukemia. This specimen was PBMCs from the stem cell graft donor, taken from the stem cell graft. CDR3 nucleotides: TGTGCCAGCAGTGACTCTGGGCTAGCGGGAGTCAATGAGCAGTTCTTC. It yields the protein CASSDSGLAGVNEQFF.